This is a list of T cell receptor beta chains from one sample in a study of control samples from healthy donors and cancer patients. Repertoires were generated with immunoSEQ multiplex PCR, while TCRdb's copy carries only in-frame clones and drops some. This table holds some 100,000 clones, approximately 90% found once. The sequenced sample consisted of blood. These receptor sequences come from a man aged 25 to 40 in good health. CDR3s include the opening cysteine and the closing phenylalanine or tryptophan. A D gene is named only where the DNA matches it firmly. A clone size is listed for some rows: how often the clone was seen (once, few, many), or a class if it is expanded.

TRBJ1-2,-,-,TRBV30,TGTGCCTGGGGCCAAGGACAGAACTATGGCTACACCTTC,CAWGQGQNYGYTF
TRBJ1-3,TRBD1,-,TRBV5-1,TGCGCCAGCAGACAGGGGGTTGGAAACACCATATATTTT,CASRQGVGNTIYF
TRBJ1-1,-,-,TRBV7-6,TGTGCCAGCAGCTTAGCGGAGAACACTGAAGCTTTCTTT,CASSLAENTEAFF
TRBJ1-3,-,-,TRBV3-1/TRBV3-2,TGTGCCAGCAGCCGGACTGACAGGAGCTCTGGAAACACCATATATTTT,CASSRTDRSSGNTIYF
TRBJ1-5,TRBD1,-,TRBV19,TGTGCCAGTAGTGAACCCCGGGACAGGGGGGAGGATCAGCCCCAGCATTTT,CASSEPRDRGEDQPQHF
TRBJ1-1,-,-,TRBV30,TGTGCCTGGGTCCTTGGGGTTACTGAAGCTTTCTTT,CAWVLGVTEAFF
TRBJ2-3,-,-,TRBV5-1,TGCGCCAGCAGCTTGGAGGGGGGTATGGGGACAGATACGCAGTATTTT,CASSLEGGMGTDTQYF
TRBJ1-1,-,-,TRBV7-2,TGTGCCAGCAGCTTGGGTCGGATGAACACTGAAGCTTTCTTT,CASSLGRMNTEAFF
TRBJ1-5,-,-,TRBV6-5,TGTGCCAGCAAGGGCGGGTACAATCAGCCCCAGCATTTT,CASKGGYNQPQHF
TRBJ2-1,-,-,TRBV6-2/TRBV6-3,TGTGCCAGCAGTTACCCCCGGACTACGTACAATGAGCAGTTCTTC,CASSYPRTTYNEQFF
TRBJ2-5,-,-,TRBV12-5,TGTGCTAGTGGTTTGGGTGTAGAGACCCAGTACTTC,CASGLGVETQYF
TRBJ2-7,TRBD2,-,TRBV5-4,TGTGCCAGCAGCCCCGGACTAGCGGGAGTTGGTTACGAGCAGTACTTC,CASSPGLAGVGYEQYF
TRBJ2-1,-,-,TRBV13,TGTGCCAGCAGCTTAGGATTGGGCTCCGCGGCCTACAATGAGCAGTTCTTC,CASSLGLGSAAYNEQFF
TRBJ1-2,-,-,TRBV4-3,TGCGCCAGCAGCCAGGCCCCCCCGACAGGCCTCTCTAACTATGGCTACACCTTC,CASSQAPPTGLSNYGYTF
TRBJ1-1,TRBD1,-,TRBV27,TGTGCCAGCAGTTTCAGGGGACAGGATCTGAACACTGAAGCTTTCTTT,CASSFRGQDLNTEAFF
TRBJ1-2,TRBD1,once,TRBV7-9,TGTGCCAGCAGCTTGATCGGACAGGTCGATGGCTACACCTTC,CASSLIGQVDGYTF
TRBJ1-5,-,few,TRBV5-6,TGTGCCAGCAGCCAGGGGACATCAGGGCAGCCCCAGCATTTT,CASSQGTSGQPQHF